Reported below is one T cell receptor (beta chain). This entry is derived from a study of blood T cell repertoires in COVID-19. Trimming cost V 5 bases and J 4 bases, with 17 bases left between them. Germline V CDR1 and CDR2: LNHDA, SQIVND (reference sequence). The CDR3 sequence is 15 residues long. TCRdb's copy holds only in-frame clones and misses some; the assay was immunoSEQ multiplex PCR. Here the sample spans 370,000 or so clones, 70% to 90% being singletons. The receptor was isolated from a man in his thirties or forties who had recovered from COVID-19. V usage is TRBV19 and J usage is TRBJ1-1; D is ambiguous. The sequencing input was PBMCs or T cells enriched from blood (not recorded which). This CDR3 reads CASSGGWLSSTEAFF. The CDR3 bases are TGTGCCAGTAGTGGCGGATGGCTATCCAGCACTGAAGCTTTCTTT.